The sequence of this T cell receptor (beta chain) was determined in a study of cytomegalovirus exposure and HLA in healthy donors (dated by TCRdb to between 2016 and 2019). General notes on the study: The 550 to 750 repertoires of the first cohort and the roughly 110 validation repertoires were produced on the same platform, according to a later analysis. The study was designed to test whether signatures of past pathogen exposure could be identified by cataloging public T cell receptors. A separate validation cohort of roughly 130 different subjects was used in addition to the approximately 640-subject first cohort. To predict cytomegalovirus infection status, the study brought together high-throughput TCR immunosequencing, statistical association of individual TCRs with disease status, and machine learning. Overall study outcomes, separate from this receptor: The study listed 164 TCR beta chains as associated with cytomegalovirus. Three of the identified cytomegalovirus-associated TCR beta chains were confirmed in vitro to be specific for cytomegalovirus antigens. The classifier was reported to diagnose cytomegalovirus status with high specificity and sensitivity in both the original and validation cohorts. Across donors, most TCR sequences were observed very rarely, whereas some public TCRs were present in many individuals. Subsequent analysis determined that TCRs grouped into clusters in the first cohort also showed a tendency toward co-occurrence across the approximately 120 validation repertoires, and about 94% of cluster scores exceeded 0. A later analysis lacked HLA typing for the validation cohort, so it scored co-occurrence in that cohort across all 130 or so repertoires. It was suggested by the authors that the approach could potentially be generalized to other disease states and immunological phenotypes.

On this clone itself: The antigen it binds to is not known. Base qualities are not provided; no much larger clone lies one nucleotide away.

The CDR3 covers 15 residues, taking in both the cysteine and the phenylalanine. Of all the DNA, just the CDR3 is kept, 45 bases in frame from base 1. From a lookup of the germline V gene, CDR1 and CDR2 are MNHEY and SVGAGI. V is pared back by 3 bases and J by 3 bases, with 11 bases lying between the germline termini. Separate from the approximately 670-subject first cohort, the validation cohort of 90 to 150 subjects was the group to which the donors belonged. Library generation was performed with the immunoSEQ multiplex PCR assay. The paper's processing steps were these. A statistical classification framework was developed to diagnose cytomegalovirus status using the catalog of TCR beta chain sequences. In its TCRdb copy, this immuneACCESS table keeps in-frame sequences only and misses some clones. Where compared with another copy, unresolved V genes explain less than half of these, and the others have no known cause. V and J calls and clone size are given by that table; D and trimming were obtained from the DNA. This sample lists roughly 330,000 clones; 87% were detected once. The ten largest clones add up to about 1.2% of the sample.

The TCR was taken from a woman in her 30s in good health and CMV-seropositive. The V gene is TRBV6-5 and the J gene is TRBJ2-2, and the D gene may be TRBD1, 6 bases matching. Sequenced material: PBMCs. The DNA is TGTGCCAGCAGTTATACAGGGTGGGACACCGGGGAGCTGTTTTTT. This translates into CASSYTGWDTGELFF.